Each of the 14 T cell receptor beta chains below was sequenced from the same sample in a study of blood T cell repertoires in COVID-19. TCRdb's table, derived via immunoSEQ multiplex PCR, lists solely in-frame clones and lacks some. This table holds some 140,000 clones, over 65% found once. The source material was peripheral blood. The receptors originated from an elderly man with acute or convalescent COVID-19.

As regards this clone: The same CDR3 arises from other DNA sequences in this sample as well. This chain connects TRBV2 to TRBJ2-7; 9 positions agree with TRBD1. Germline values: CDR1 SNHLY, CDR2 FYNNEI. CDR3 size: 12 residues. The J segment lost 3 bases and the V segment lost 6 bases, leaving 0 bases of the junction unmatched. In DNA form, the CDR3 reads TGTGCCAGCAGGGACAGGGGCTACGAGCAGTACTTC. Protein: CASRDRGYEQYF.

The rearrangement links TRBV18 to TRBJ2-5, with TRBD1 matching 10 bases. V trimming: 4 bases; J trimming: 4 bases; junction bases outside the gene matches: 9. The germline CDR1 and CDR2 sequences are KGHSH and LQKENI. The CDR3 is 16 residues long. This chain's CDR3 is CASSLTTGGLGETQYF. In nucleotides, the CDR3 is TGTGCCAGCTCACTGACGACAGGGGGCCTTGGAGAGACCCAGTACTTC.

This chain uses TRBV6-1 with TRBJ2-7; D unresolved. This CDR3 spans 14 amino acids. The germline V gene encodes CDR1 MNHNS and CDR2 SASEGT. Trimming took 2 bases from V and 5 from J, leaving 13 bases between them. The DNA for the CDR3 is TGTGCCAGCAGTGAAACCTCCGGGTCCCACGAGCAGTACGTC. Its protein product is CASSETSGSHEQYV.

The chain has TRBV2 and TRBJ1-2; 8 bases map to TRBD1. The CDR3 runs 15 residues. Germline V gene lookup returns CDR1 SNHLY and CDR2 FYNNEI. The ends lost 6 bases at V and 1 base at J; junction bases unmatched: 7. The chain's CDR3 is CASSARDRFNYGYTF. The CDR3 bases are TGTGCCAGCAGCGCTCGGGACAGGTTTAACTATGGCTACACCTTC. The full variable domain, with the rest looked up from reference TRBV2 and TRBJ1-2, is EPEVTQTPSHQVTQMGQEVILRCVPISNHLYFYWYRQILGQKVEFLVSFYNNEISEKSEIFDDQFSVERPDGSNFTLKIRSTKLEDSAMYFCASSARDRFNYGYTFGSGTRLTVV.

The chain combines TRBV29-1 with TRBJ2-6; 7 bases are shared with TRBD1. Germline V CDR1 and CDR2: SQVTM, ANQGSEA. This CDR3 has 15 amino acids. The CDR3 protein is CGCGTVGSGANVLTF. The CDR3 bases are TGCGGATGTGGGACAGTCGGGTCTGGGGCCAACGTCCTGACTTTC. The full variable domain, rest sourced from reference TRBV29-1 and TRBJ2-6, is SAVISQKPSRDICQRGTSLTIQCQVDSQVTMMFWYRQQPGQSLTLIATANQGSEATYESGFVIDKFPISRPNLTFSTLTVSNMSPEDSSIYLCGCGTVGSGANVLTFGAGSRLTVL.

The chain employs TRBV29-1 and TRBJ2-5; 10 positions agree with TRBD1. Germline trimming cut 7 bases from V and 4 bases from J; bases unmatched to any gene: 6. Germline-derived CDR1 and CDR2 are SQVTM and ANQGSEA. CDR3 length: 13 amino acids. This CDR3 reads CSAPGQGRETQYF. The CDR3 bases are TGCAGCGCCCCGGGACAGGGGCGAGAGACCCAGTACTTC.

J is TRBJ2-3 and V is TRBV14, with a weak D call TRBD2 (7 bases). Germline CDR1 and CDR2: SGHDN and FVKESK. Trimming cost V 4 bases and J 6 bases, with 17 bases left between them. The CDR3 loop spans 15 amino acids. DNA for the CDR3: TGTGCCAGCAGCCTCGTGGGGGGGGGCTTTGATACGCAGTATTTT. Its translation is CASSLVGGGFDTQYF.

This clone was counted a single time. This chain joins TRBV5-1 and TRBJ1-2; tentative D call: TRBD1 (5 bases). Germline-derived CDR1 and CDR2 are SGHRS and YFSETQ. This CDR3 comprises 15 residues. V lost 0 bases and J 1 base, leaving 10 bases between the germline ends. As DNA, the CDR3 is TGCGCCAGCAGCTTGGCCCGGGGGGTTAACTATGGCTACACCTTC. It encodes CASSLARGVNYGYTF.

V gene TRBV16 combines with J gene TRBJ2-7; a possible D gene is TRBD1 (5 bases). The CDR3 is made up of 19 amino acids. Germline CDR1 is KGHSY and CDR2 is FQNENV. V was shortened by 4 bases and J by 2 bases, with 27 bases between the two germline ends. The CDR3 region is CASSPINHKGAAKPYEQYV. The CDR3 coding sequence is TGTGCCAGCAGCCCAATTAATCATAAAGGGGCAGCTAAGCCCTACGAGCAGTACGTC.

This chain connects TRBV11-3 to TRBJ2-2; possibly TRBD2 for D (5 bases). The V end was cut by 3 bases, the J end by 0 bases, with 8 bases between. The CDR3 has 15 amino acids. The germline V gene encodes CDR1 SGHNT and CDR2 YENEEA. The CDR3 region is CASSFSGTNTGELFF. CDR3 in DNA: TGTGCCAGCAGCTTCTCCGGGACGAACACCGGGGAGCTGTTTTTT.

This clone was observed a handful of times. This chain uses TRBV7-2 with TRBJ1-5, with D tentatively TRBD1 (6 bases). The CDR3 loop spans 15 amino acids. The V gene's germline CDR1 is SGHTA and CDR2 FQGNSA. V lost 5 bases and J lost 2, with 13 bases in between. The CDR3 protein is CASSTGTFGNQPQHF. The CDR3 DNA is TGTGCCAGCAGCACTGGGACATTTGGCAATCAGCCCCAGCATTTT.

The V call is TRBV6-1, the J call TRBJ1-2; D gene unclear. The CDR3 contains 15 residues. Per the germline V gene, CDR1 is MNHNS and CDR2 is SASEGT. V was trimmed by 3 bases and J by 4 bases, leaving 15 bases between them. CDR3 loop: CASSDSGSPGYGYTF. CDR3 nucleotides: TGTGCCAGCAGTGACAGTGGGTCTCCAGGCTATGGCTACACCTTC.

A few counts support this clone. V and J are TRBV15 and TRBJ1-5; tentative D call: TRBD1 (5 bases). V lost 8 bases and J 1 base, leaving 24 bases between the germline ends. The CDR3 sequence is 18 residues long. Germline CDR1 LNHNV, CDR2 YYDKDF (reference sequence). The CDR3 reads CATEDNALGASSNQPQHF. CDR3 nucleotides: TGTGCCACCGAAGACAACGCCCTTGGGGCGAGCAGCAATCAGCCCCAGCATTTT.

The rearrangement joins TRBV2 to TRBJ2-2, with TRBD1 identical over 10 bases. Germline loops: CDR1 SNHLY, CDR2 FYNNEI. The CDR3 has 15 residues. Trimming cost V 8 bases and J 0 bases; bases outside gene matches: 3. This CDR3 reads CASGGTGANTGELFF. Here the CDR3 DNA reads TGTGCCAGCGGGGGGACAGGGGCGAACACCGGGGAGCTGTTTTTT. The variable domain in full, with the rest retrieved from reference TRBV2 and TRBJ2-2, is EPEVTQTPSHQVTQMGQEVILRCVPISNHLYFYWYRQILGQKVEFLVSFYNNEISEKSEIFDDQFSVERPDGSNFTLKIRSTKLEDSAMYFCASGGTGANTGELFFGEGSRLTVL.